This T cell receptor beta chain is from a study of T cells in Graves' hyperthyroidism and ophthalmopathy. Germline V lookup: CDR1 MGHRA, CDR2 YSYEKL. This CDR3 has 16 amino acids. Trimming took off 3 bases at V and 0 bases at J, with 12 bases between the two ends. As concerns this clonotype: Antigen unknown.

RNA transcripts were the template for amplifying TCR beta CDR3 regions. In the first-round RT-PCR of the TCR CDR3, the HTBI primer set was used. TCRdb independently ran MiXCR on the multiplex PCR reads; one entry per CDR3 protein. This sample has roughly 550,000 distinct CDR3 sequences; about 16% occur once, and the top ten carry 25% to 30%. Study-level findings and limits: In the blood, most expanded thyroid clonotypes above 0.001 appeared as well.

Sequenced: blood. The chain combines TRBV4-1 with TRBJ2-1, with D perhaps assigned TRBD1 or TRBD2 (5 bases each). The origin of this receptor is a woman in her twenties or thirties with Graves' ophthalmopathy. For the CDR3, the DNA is TGCGCCAGCAGCCAGGGGGATTCGAGCTCCTACAATGAGCAGTTCTTC. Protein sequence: CASSQGDSSSYNEQFF.